This T cell receptor beta chain stems from a study of beta chain features in type 1 diabetes. Turning to this clone: The junction departs from the called germline gene at one end, perhaps through a read error.

Sequenced material consisted of expressed TCRB transcripts (all of the isolated RNA was reverse transcribed). Assay: immunoSEQ multiplex PCR; the TCRdb copy retains only in-frame clones and omits some. The table shows roughly 330,000 clones, with 9.5% to 11% occurring only once. This sequence originates from a woman aged 25 to 39 in good health. Source material: naive CD4+ T cells from blood.

CDR3 protein: CASSAGYGYTF. In DNA form, the CDR3 reads TGTGCCAGCAGTGCAGGGTATGGTTACACCTTC. V usage is TRBV6-4 and J usage is TRBJ1-2; TRBD1 is a possible D gene (5 bases). This CDR3 has 11 residues. CDR1 is MRHNA and CDR2 is SNTAGT in the germline V gene.